What follows are 15 T cell receptor beta chains derived from one specimen sequenced in a study of shared clonotypes between healthy human individuals. Measured with immunoSEQ multiplex PCR; TCRdb has only the in-frame clones, and not every one. Here the sample spans about 380,000 clones, just over 95% being singletons. The sample comprised memory CD8+ T cells sorted from blood. Subset noted: CD45RO+ cells pooled with CCR7-negative TemRA cells. The receptors derive from a man in his thirties or forties in good health.

The rearrangement links TRBV28 to TRBJ1-4, with 12 bases that match TRBD1. Trimming took 4 bases from V and 8 from J; bases not matched to a gene: 2. This CDR3 has 14 amino acids. Germline assignment: CDR1 MDHEN and CDR2 SYDVKM. The CDR3 here is CASSWDRGREKLFF. CDR3 nucleotides: TGTGCCAGCAGTTGGGACAGGGGGCGGGAAAAACTGTTTTTT.

The genes are TRBV7-2 and TRBJ1-1, with D hard to call. The CDR3 extends over 14 amino acids. The V end lost 3 bases, the J end lost 4 bases, and 12 bases lay between the germline ends. The germline V gene has CDR1 SGHTA and CDR2 FQGNSA. As DNA, the CDR3 is TGTGCCAGCAGCTTGGGCGGGATTCCCACTGAAGCTTTCTTT. Amino acid sequence: CASSLGGIPTEAFF.

The rearrangement uses TRBV5-1 and TRBJ2-7, with TRBD2 matching 10 bases. The CDR3 sequence is 14 residues long. Trimming cost V 4 bases and J 0 bases; bases outside gene matches: 1. Germline V lookup: CDR1 SGHRS, CDR2 YFSETQ. This CDR3 is CASSRLAGSYEQYF. The CDR3 DNA sequence: TGCGCCAGCAGCCGACTAGCGGGCTCCTACGAGCAGTACTTC.

The chain couples TRBV5-1 to TRBJ2-7; D is undetermined. Germline V lookup: CDR1 SGHRS, CDR2 YFSETQ. The V end was cut by 0 bases, the J end by 1 base, with 14 bases between. The CDR3 is 16 amino acids. CDR3 loop: CASSLASLGNSYEQYF. CDR3 DNA: TGCGCCAGCAGCTTGGCCAGCCTGGGGAATTCCTACGAGCAGTACTTC.

This clone was seen only once. Other nucleotide sequences in the sample specify the same CDR3. This chain connects TRBV6-5 to TRBJ2-7; D uncertain. The CDR3 loop spans 12 amino acids. From germline, CDR1 is MNHEY and CDR2 SVGAGI. V lost 6 bases and J lost 0, with 6 bases in between. The CDR3 DNA reads as TGTGCCAGCAGAAGGGACTCCTACGAGCAGTACTTC. Amino acids: CASRRDSYEQYF.

As DNA, the CDR3 is TGTGCCATCAGTGCTTTAATAGCAGGGGCAGATACGCAGTATTTT. Protein product: CAISALIAGADTQYF. The chain is built from TRBV10-3 and TRBJ2-3, with D possibly TRBD1 on 6 matching bases. V was clipped by 4 bases and J by 4 bases, with 15 bases between them. The CDR3 contains 15 residues. Germline-derived CDR1 and CDR2 are ENHRY and SYGVKD.

This chain uses TRBV10-3 with TRBJ1-4, with D unclear. Trimming removed 6 bases from V and 3 bases from J, with 5 bases in between. The CDR3 is made up of 12 amino acids. Germline CDR1 ENHRY, CDR2 SYGVKD. CDR3 coding DNA: TGTGCCATCAGGGACCCTAATGAAAAACTGTTTTTT. Translated: CAIRDPNEKLFF.

The chain is built from TRBV19 and TRBJ2-2; tentative D call: TRBD2 (6 bases). With 5 bases removed from V and 0 bases from J, the gap between germline ends came to 10 bases. Germline CDR1 LNHDA, CDR2 SQIVND (reference sequence). The CDR3 has 15 residues. The chain's CDR3 is CASSVWDSNTGELFF. The CDR3 DNA is TGTGCCAGTAGTGTCTGGGACTCGAACACCGGGGAGCTGTTTTTT.

This sequence joins TRBV7-8 and TRBJ1-1; D is uncertain. Trimming removed 0 bases from V and 1 base from J, with 9 bases in between. The CDR3 extends over 15 amino acids. Germline values: CDR1 SGHVS, CDR2 FQNEAQ. The DNA for the CDR3 is TGTGCCAGCAGCTTAGCAGGCCATGAGAACACTGAAGCTTTCTTT. Protein sequence: CASSLAGHENTEAFF.

The CDR3 region is CASSLAGQGERGEQYF. Here the CDR3 DNA reads TGTGCCAGCAGTTTAGCGGGACAGGGGGAGCGGGGCGAGCAGTACTTC. This chain uses TRBV28 with TRBJ2-7; 11 bases are a match to TRBD1. This CDR3 spans 16 amino acids. The ends lost 2 bases at V and 6 bases at J; junction bases unmatched: 9. Germline lookup yields CDR1 MDHEN and CDR2 SYDVKM.

The J gene is TRBJ1-1, the V gene TRBV10-1; D is unresolved. Trimming pared 4 bases from V and 0 bases from J, leaving 6 bases between. The CDR3 length is 13 residues. In germline, CDR1 is WNHNN, CDR2 SYGVQD (reference sequence). The DNA for the CDR3 is TGCGCCAGCAGTGGAGGCATGAACACTGAAGCTTTCTTT. It yields the protein CASSGGMNTEAFF.

The chain recombines TRBV6-1 with TRBJ1-5; no firm D call. Germline V gives CDR1 MNHNS, CDR2 SASEGT. This CDR3 spans 13 amino acids. V lost 7 bases and J 6 bases, leaving 13 bases between the germline ends. CDR3 amino acids: CASNLGRVQPQHF. The CDR3 DNA is TGTGCCAGCAACCTCGGAAGGGTTCAGCCCCAGCATTTT.

The J gene is TRBJ2-7, the V gene TRBV28, with 7 positions matching TRBD2. The CDR3 is 17 residues long. The V gene end was trimmed by 3 bases and the J gene end by 2 bases; junction bases not matched to a gene: 13. Germline loops: CDR1 MDHEN, CDR2 SYDVKM. The CDR3 protein is CASSLSNPGLRAYEQYF. As DNA, the CDR3 is TGTGCCAGCAGTTTGTCCAATCCGGGACTAAGGGCCTACGAGCAGTACTTC.

The rearrangement uses TRBV6-1 and TRBJ2-3, with TRBD2 matching 14 bases. Per the germline V gene, CDR1 is MNHNS and CDR2 is SASEGT. V lost 3 bases, J lost 5 bases, and 4 bases stayed unmatched. There are 16 residues in the CDR3. The CDR3 is CASSEVTSGRGDTQYF. Written as DNA, the CDR3 is TGTGCCAGCAGTGAGGTGACTAGCGGGAGGGGAGATACGCAGTATTTT.

The chain couples TRBV10-3 to TRBJ2-5; D is undetermined. This CDR3 spans 15 amino acids. CDR1 and CDR2 from the germline V gene are ENHRY and SYGVKD. V was cut by 0 bases and J by 5 bases, with 13 bases left in between. CDR3: CAISESIVGKETQYF. CDR3 nucleotides: TGTGCCATCAGTGAGTCGATAGTAGGCAAGGAGACCCAGTACTTC.